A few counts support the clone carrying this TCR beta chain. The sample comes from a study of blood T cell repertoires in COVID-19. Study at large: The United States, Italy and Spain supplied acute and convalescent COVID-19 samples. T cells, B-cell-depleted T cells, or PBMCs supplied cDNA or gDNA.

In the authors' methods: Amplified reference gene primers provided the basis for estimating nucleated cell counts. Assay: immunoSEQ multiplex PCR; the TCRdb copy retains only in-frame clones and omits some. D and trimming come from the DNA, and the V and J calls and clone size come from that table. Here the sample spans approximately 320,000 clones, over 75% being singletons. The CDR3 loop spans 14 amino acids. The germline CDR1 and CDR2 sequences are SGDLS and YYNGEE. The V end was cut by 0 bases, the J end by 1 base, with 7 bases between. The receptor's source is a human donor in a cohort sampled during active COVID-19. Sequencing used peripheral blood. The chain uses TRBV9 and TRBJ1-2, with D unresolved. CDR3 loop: CASSVGRINYGYTF. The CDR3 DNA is TGTGCCAGCAGCGTAGGGCGGATTAACTATGGCTACACCTTC.